The rows below give T cell receptor beta chains drawn from one sample of a study of OX40 agonist ivuxolimab in advanced cancers. Sequencing used immunoSEQ multiplex PCR; TCRdb keeps in-frame clones, though not all of them. The sample includes around 72,000 clones, 80% to 95% seen only once; the top ten take 2% to 2.5%. The sequenced sample was CD4+ or CD8+ T cells sorted from blood, obtained in a trial of the OX40 agonist ivuxolimab. These TCRs come from an adult with an advanced solid tumor such as melanoma, head and neck, liver or kidney cancer. CDR3s include the opening cysteine and the closing phenylalanine or tryptophan. A D gene is named only where the DNA matches it firmly. Not every row has a clone size; where given, it reads once, few, many or a size class.

D gene: TRBD1; clone size: NA; V gene: TRBV28; J gene: TRBJ1-1; CDR3 protein: CASSSPDRGEAFF; CDR3 DNA: TGTGCCAGCAGTTCACCCGACAGGGGAGAAGCTTTCTTT
D gene: NA; clone size: NA; V gene: TRBV7-2; J gene: TRBJ1-5; CDR3 protein: CASSSQGWQPQHF; CDR3 DNA: TGTGCCAGCAGCTCCCAGGGTTGGCAGCCCCAGCATTTT
D gene: NA; clone size: once; V gene: TRBV19; J gene: TRBJ2-3; CDR3 protein: CASSILALADTQYF; CDR3 DNA: TGTGCCAGTAGTATATTGGCCTTGGCAGATACGCAGTATTTT
D gene: NA; clone size: NA; V gene: TRBV30; J gene: TRBJ1-2; CDR3 protein: CAWKVERGGYGYTF; CDR3 DNA: TGTGCCTGGAAGGTCGAGAGGGGAGGCTATGGCTACACCTTC
D gene: NA; clone size: NA; V gene: TRBV18; J gene: TRBJ2-3; CDR3 protein: CASSPPGSLRSTDTQYF; CDR3 DNA: TGTGCCAGCTCACCACCGGGGAGCCTTAGGTCCACAGATACGCAGTATTTT
D gene: NA; clone size: NA; V gene: TRBV5-5; J gene: TRBJ1-3; CDR3 protein: CASSLTDDSGNTIYF; CDR3 DNA: TGTGCCAGCAGCTTGACGGATGACTCTGGAAACACCATATATTTT
D gene: TRBD1; clone size: NA; V gene: TRBV5-4; J gene: TRBJ2-3; CDR3 protein: CASSPLDRGADTQYF; CDR3 DNA: TGTGCCAGCAGCCCCCTCGACAGGGGTGCAGATACGCAGTATTTT
D gene: TRBD2; clone size: NA; V gene: TRBV10-3; J gene: TRBJ2-3; CDR3 protein: CAISDRTSGADTQYF; CDR3 DNA: TGTGCCATCAGTGACCGGACTAGCGGAGCAGATACGCAGTATTTT
D gene: NA; clone size: NA; V gene: TRBV13; J gene: TRBJ2-1; CDR3 protein: CASSLEGGDSILPRGDEQFF; CDR3 DNA: TGTGCCAGCAGCTTAGAAGGCGGGGATTCCATCTTGCCTCGAGGGGATGAGCAGTTCTTC
D gene: NA; clone size: NA; V gene: TRBV29-1; J gene: TRBJ2-5; CDR3 protein: CSVDITGETQYF; CDR3 DNA: TGCAGCGTTGATATAACGGGGGAGACCCAGTACTTC
D gene: NA; clone size: NA; V gene: TRBV7-9; J gene: TRBJ2-5; CDR3 protein: CASMGLDQETQYF; CDR3 DNA: TGTGCCAGCATGGGCCTGGACCAAGAGACCCAGTACTTC
D gene: NA; clone size: NA; V gene: TRBV7-9; J gene: TRBJ1-3; CDR3 protein: CASSHTGTASSGNTIYF; CDR3 DNA: TGTGCCAGCAGCCATACCGGGACGGCGAGCTCTGGAAACACCATATATTTT
D gene: TRBD2; clone size: NA; V gene: TRBV11-2; J gene: TRBJ2-5; CDR3 protein: CASSPRPTSGQETQYF; CDR3 DNA: TGTGCCAGCAGCCCGCGACCCACTAGCGGCCAAGAGACCCAGTACTTC
D gene: NA; clone size: few; V gene: TRBV6-6; J gene: TRBJ1-1; CDR3 protein: CASSYSVRDTEAFF; CDR3 DNA: TGTGCCAGCAGTTACTCGGTCAGGGACACTGAAGCTTTCTTT
D gene: NA; clone size: NA; V gene: TRBV28; J gene: TRBJ1-1; CDR3 protein: CATGALANTEAFF; CDR3 DNA: TGTGCCACGGGGGCACTGGCGAACACTGAAGCTTTCTTT
D gene: NA; clone size: NA; V gene: TRBV28; J gene: TRBJ1-2; CDR3 protein: CASTTGTDYGYTF; CDR3 DNA: TGTGCCAGCACTACCGGGACGGACTATGGCTACACCTTC
D gene: TRBD1; clone size: NA; V gene: TRBV4-2; J gene: TRBJ1-4; CDR3 protein: CASSQRGQDEKLFF; CDR3 DNA: TGTGCCAGCAGCCAGAGGGGACAGGATGAAAAACTGTTTTTT
D gene: TRBD2; clone size: NA; V gene: TRBV7-3; J gene: TRBJ2-5; CDR3 protein: CASSSSGGAGQETQYF; CDR3 DNA: TGTGCCAGCAGCTCCAGCGGGGGGGCGGGCCAAGAGACCCAGTACTTC
D gene: NA; clone size: NA; V gene: TRBV6-1; J gene: TRBJ1-5; CDR3 protein: CASSEMLDSNQPQHF; CDR3 DNA: TGTGCCAGCAGTGAAATGCTGGATAGCAATCAGCCCCAGCATTTT
D gene: TRBD2; clone size: NA; V gene: TRBV9; J gene: TRBJ2-3; CDR3 protein: CASSVEASGSTDTQYF; CDR3 DNA: TGTGCCAGCAGCGTAGAGGCCAGCGGGAGTACAGATACGCAGTATTTT
D gene: TRBD2; clone size: NA; V gene: TRBV19; J gene: TRBJ2-1; CDR3 protein: CASSIGGGGYNEQFF; CDR3 DNA: TGTGCCAGTAGTATAGGCGGGGGGGGTTACAATGAGCAGTTCTTC
D gene: NA; clone size: NA; V gene: TRBV14; J gene: TRBJ2-7; CDR3 protein: CASSQVGGIYEQYF; CDR3 DNA: TGTGCCAGCAGCCAAGTTGGAGGTATCTACGAGCAGTACTTC
D gene: TRBD1; clone size: NA; V gene: TRBV5-6; J gene: TRBJ1-2; CDR3 protein: CASSSGQGPYGYTF; CDR3 DNA: TGTGCCAGCAGCTCGGGACAGGGACCCTATGGCTACACCTTC
D gene: NA; clone size: NA; V gene: TRBV28; J gene: TRBJ2-3; CDR3 protein: CASGGDTDTQYF; CDR3 DNA: TGTGCCAGTGGCGGGGACACAGATACGCAGTATTTT
D gene: NA; clone size: few; V gene: TRBV2; J gene: TRBJ2-7; CDR3 protein: CASLAAEGNYEQYF; CDR3 DNA: TGTGCCAGTTTGGCGGCTGAGGGGAACTACGAGCAGTACTTC
D gene: NA; clone size: NA; V gene: TRBV5-5; J gene: TRBJ2-7; CDR3 protein: CASSLAPTDKSYEQYF; CDR3 DNA: TGTGCCAGCAGCTTGGCCCCGACGGACAAGTCCTACGAGCAGTACTTC
D gene: NA; clone size: NA; V gene: TRBV4-1; J gene: TRBJ2-3; CDR3 protein: CASSQGQATDTQYF; CDR3 DNA: TGCGCCAGCAGCCAGGGGCAGGCCACAGATACGCAGTATTTT
D gene: TRBD2; clone size: NA; V gene: TRBV10-2; J gene: TRBJ2-1; CDR3 protein: CASSDRGLAGVRPNEQFF; CDR3 DNA: TGCGCCAGCAGTGACCGGGGACTAGCGGGAGTTCGCCCCAATGAGCAGTTCTTC
D gene: NA; clone size: once; V gene: TRBV11-3; J gene: TRBJ2-5; CDR3 protein: CASSSLGETQYF; CDR3 DNA: TGTGCCAGCAGCTCCCTAGGGGAGACCCAGTACTTC
D gene: NA; clone size: NA; V gene: TRBV7-2; J gene: TRBJ2-5; CDR3 protein: CASSITRATGQETQYF; CDR3 DNA: TGTGCCAGCAGCATAACCCGGGCAACGGGGCAAGAGACCCAGTACTTC
D gene: NA; clone size: NA; V gene: TRBV10-3; J gene: TRBJ1-1; CDR3 protein: CAITPALNMDTEAFF; CDR3 DNA: TGTGCCATCACCCCGGCCCTAAACATGGACACTGAAGCTTTCTTT
D gene: NA; clone size: once; V gene: TRBV5-6; J gene: TRBJ1-5; CDR3 protein: CASSFAGDHQPQHF; CDR3 DNA: TGTGCCAGCAGCTTTGCAGGGGACCATCAGCCCCAGCATTTT
D gene: NA; clone size: NA; V gene: TRBV4-2; J gene: TRBJ2-7; CDR3 protein: CASSQDQAGRSYEQYF; CDR3 DNA: TGTGCCAGCAGCCAAGATCAAGCAGGCCGATCCTACGAGCAGTACTTC
D gene: NA; clone size: once; V gene: TRBV27; J gene: TRBJ2-3; CDR3 protein: CASSLSEHPTDTQYF; CDR3 DNA: TGTGCCAGCAGTTTGTCAGAACACCCTACAGATACGCAGTATTTT
D gene: NA; clone size: NA; V gene: TRBV6-5; J gene: TRBJ1-1; CDR3 protein: CASSRSGDTEAFF; CDR3 DNA: TGTGCCAGCAGTCGCTCAGGGGATACTGAAGCTTTCTTT
D gene: NA; clone size: NA; V gene: TRBV7-8; J gene: TRBJ2-5; CDR3 protein: CASSFPGTPQETQYF; CDR3 DNA: TGTGCCAGCAGCTTCCCCGGGACGCCACAAGAGACCCAGTACTTC
D gene: NA; clone size: once; V gene: TRBV5-1; J gene: TRBJ2-5; CDR3 protein: CASSLGINTNPIGTQYF; CDR3 DNA: TGCGCCAGCAGCTTGGGAATCAACACAAACCCCATTGGGACCCAGTACTTC
D gene: TRBD2; clone size: NA; V gene: TRBV4-2; J gene: TRBJ2-5; CDR3 protein: CASSQELPRGVAGGAMETQYF; CDR3 DNA: TGTGCCAGCAGCCAAGAGCTTCCCCGAGGAGTAGCGGGGGGGGCCATGGAGACCCAGTACTTC
D gene: NA; clone size: once; V gene: TRBV6-1; J gene: TRBJ1-1; CDR3 protein: CAGGGRGNTEAFF; CDR3 DNA: TGTGCCGGGGGGGGACGGGGTAACACTGAAGCTTTCTTT
D gene: NA; clone size: few; V gene: TRBV10-3; J gene: TRBJ1-1; CDR3 protein: CAIIPVGGEAFF; CDR3 DNA: TGTGCCATCATTCCCGTCGGGGGGGAAGCTTTCTTT
D gene: NA; clone size: NA; V gene: TRBV11-2; J gene: TRBJ1-2; CDR3 protein: CASSPDRDYGYTF; CDR3 DNA: TGTGCCAGCAGCCCGGACAGAGACTATGGCTACACCTTC
D gene: TRBD2; clone size: NA; V gene: TRBV28; J gene: TRBJ2-7; CDR3 protein: CASSLVAGEASYEQYF; CDR3 DNA: TGTGCCAGCAGTTTAGTCGCGGGAGAGGCCTCCTACGAGCAGTACTTC
D gene: NA; clone size: few; V gene: TRBV5-4; J gene: TRBJ2-2; CDR3 protein: CASSRGSGRIAAGELFF; CDR3 DNA: TGTGCCAGCAGCCGAGGGTCCGGAAGAATTGCGGCCGGGGAGCTGTTTTTT
D gene: NA; clone size: NA; V gene: TRBV6-5; J gene: TRBJ1-4; CDR3 protein: CASSYLDRNEKLFF; CDR3 DNA: TGTGCCAGCAGTTACTTGGACAGAAATGAAAAACTGTTTTTT
D gene: TRBD1; clone size: NA; V gene: TRBV4-3; J gene: TRBJ2-5; CDR3 protein: CASSQGQGRETQYF; CDR3 DNA: TGCGCCAGCAGCCAAGGACAGGGACGAGAGACCCAGTACTTC
D gene: NA; clone size: NA; V gene: TRBV5-5; J gene: TRBJ1-2; CDR3 protein: CASSLKSWGQIGNGYTF; CDR3 DNA: TGTGCCAGCAGCTTGAAGTCTTGGGGTCAAATAGGGAATGGCTACACCTTC
D gene: TRBD2; clone size: NA; V gene: TRBV5-1; J gene: TRBJ2-5; CDR3 protein: CASSWGLAEPLYQETQYF; CDR3 DNA: TGCGCCAGCAGCTGGGGACTAGCGGAACCATTGTACCAAGAGACCCAGTACTTC
D gene: TRBD2; clone size: once; V gene: TRBV4-2; J gene: TRBJ2-7; CDR3 protein: CASSHILAGNYEQYF; CDR3 DNA: TGTGCCAGCAGCCACATTCTAGCGGGTAACTACGAGCAGTACTTC
D gene: NA; clone size: NA; V gene: TRBV25-1; J gene: TRBJ1-4; CDR3 protein: CASSEYKARNEKLFF; CDR3 DNA: TGTGCCAGCAGTGAATACAAGGCCCGTAATGAAAAACTGTTTTTT
D gene: NA; clone size: NA; V gene: TRBV7-9; J gene: TRBJ2-5; CDR3 protein: CASSLAWDETQYF; CDR3 DNA: TGTGCCAGCAGCTTAGCGTGGGACGAGACCCAGTACTTC
D gene: NA; clone size: NA; V gene: TRBV7-8; J gene: TRBJ1-4; CDR3 protein: CASSLAGELFF; CDR3 DNA: TGTGCCAGCAGCTTAGCCGGGGAACTGTTTTTT
D gene: NA; clone size: NA; V gene: TRBV19; J gene: TRBJ1-2; CDR3 protein: CASSTRSRPSYGYTF; CDR3 DNA: TGTGCCAGTAGTACCCGTTCACGGCCGTCCTATGGCTACACCTTC